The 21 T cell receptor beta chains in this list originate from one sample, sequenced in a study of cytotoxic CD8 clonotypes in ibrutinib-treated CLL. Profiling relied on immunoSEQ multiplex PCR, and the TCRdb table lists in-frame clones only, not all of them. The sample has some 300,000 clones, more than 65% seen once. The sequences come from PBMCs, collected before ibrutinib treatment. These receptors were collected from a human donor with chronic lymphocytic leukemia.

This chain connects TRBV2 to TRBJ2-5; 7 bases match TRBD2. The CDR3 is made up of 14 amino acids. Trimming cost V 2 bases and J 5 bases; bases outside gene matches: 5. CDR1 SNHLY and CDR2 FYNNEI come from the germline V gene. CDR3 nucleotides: TGTGCCAGCAGTGAACCAACTAGCGTTGAGACCCAGTACTTC. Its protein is CASSEPTSVETQYF.

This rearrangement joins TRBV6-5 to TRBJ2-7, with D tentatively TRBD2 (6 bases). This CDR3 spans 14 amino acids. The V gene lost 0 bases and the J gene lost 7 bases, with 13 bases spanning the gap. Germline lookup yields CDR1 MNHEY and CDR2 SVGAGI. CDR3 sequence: CASSYSVGGTEQYF. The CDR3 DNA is TGTGCCAGCAGTTACTCAGTCGGGGGAACGGAGCAGTACTTC.

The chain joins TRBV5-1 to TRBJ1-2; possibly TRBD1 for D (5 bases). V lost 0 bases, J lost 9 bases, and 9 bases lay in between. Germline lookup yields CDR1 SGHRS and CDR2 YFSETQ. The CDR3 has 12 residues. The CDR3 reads CASSLEDNRYTF. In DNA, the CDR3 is TGCGCCAGCAGCTTGGAGGACAATCGCTACACCTTC.

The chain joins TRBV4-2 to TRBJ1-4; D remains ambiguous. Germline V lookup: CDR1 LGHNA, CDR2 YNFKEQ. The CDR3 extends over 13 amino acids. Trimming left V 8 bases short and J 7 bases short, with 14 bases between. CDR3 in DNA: TGTGCCAGCCTTCGAGGGTCCGGTGAAAAACTGTTTTTT. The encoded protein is CASLRGSGEKLFF.

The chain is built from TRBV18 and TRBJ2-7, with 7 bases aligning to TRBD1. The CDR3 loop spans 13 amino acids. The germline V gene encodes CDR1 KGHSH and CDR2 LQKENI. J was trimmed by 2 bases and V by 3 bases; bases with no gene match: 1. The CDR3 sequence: CASSPGTAYEQYF. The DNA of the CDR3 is TGTGCCAGCTCACCCGGGACAGCCTACGAGCAGTACTTC.

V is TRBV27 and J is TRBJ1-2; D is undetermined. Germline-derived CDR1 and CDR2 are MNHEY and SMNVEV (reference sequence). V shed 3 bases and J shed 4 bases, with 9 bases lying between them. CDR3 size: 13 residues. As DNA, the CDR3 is TGTGCCAGCAGTTTTAAGGGATCCTATGGCTACACCTTC. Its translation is CASSFKGSYGYTF.

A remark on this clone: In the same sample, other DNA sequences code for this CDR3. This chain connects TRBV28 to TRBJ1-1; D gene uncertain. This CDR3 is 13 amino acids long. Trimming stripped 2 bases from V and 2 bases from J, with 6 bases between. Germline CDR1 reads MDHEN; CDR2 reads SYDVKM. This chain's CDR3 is CASSLTGNTEAFF. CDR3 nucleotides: TGTGCCAGCAGTTTAACTGGAAACACTGAAGCTTTCTTT.

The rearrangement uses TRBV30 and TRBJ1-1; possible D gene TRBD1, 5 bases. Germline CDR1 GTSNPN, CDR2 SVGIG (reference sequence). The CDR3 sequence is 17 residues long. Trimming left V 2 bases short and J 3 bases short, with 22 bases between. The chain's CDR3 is CAWSTAGRFIRDTEAFF. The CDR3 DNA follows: TGTGCCTGGAGTACGGCAGGGCGATTTATCAGGGACACTGAAGCTTTCTTT.

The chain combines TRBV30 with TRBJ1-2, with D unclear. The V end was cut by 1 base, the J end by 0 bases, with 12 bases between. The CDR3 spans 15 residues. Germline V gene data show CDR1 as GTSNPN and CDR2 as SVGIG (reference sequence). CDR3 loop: CAWSGHPQTNYGYTF. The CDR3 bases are TGTGCCTGGAGTGGACACCCCCAAACTAACTATGGCTACACCTTC.

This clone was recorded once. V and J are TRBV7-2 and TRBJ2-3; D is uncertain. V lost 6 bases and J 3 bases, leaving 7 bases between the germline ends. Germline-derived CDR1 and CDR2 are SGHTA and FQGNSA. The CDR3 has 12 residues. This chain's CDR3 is CASRLETDTQYF. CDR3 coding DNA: TGTGCCAGCAGGCTGGAGACAGATACGCAGTATTTT.

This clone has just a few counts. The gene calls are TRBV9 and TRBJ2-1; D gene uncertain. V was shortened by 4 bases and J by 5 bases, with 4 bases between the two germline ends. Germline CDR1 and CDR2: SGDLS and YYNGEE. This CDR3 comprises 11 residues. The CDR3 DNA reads TGTGCCAGCAGCCACAACAATGAGCAGTTCTTC. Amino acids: CASSHNNEQFF.

CDR3 nucleotide sequence: TGTGCCAGCACCCCGGTGGGACTCTACGAGCAGTACTTC. This translates into CASTPVGLYEQYF. This chain uses TRBV28 with TRBJ2-7; D possibly corresponds to TRBD2 (6 bases). The CDR3 extends over 13 amino acids. Per germline, CDR1 MDHEN and CDR2 SYDVKM. Trimming pared 7 bases from V and 3 bases from J, leaving 13 bases between.

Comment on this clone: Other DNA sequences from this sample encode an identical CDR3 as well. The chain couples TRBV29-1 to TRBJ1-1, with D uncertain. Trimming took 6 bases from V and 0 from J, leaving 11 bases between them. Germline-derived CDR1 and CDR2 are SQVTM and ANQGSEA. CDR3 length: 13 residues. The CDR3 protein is CSVSGRMNTEAFF. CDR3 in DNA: TGCAGCGTCAGCGGACGAATGAACACTGAAGCTTTCTTT.

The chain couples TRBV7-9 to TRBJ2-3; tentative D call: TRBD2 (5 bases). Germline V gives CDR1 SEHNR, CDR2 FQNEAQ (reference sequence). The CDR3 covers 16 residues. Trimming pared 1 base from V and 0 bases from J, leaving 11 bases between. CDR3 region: CASSLVPLASTDTQYF. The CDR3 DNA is TGTGCCAGCAGCTTAGTCCCTCTAGCTAGCACAGATACGCAGTATTTT.

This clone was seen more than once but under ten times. The DNA of the CDR3 is TGTGCCACCAGCAGAGATTATTCAGGGGGCCAGCCCCAGCATTTT. It is translated as CATSRDYSGGQPQHF. The chain uses TRBV15 and TRBJ1-5, with 8 positions matching TRBD1. The germline V gene has CDR1 LNHNV and CDR2 YYDKDF (reference sequence). The CDR3 is 15 amino acids. The J segment lost 7 bases and the V segment lost 0 bases, leaving 5 bases of the junction unmatched.

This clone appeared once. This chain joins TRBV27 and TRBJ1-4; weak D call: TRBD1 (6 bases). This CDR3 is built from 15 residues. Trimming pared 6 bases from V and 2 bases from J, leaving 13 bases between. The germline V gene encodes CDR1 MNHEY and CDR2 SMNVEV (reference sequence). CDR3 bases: TGTGCCAGCAGGGAACGGAGGGGGACTAATGAAAAACTGTTTTTT. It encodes CASRERRGTNEKLFF.

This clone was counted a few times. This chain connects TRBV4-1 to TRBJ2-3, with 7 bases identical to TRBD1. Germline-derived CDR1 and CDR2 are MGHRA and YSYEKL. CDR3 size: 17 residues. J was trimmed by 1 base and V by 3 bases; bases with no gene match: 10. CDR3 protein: CASSQSEQGFRTDTQYF. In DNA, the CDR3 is TGCGCCAGCAGCCAGAGTGAACAGGGGTTCCGCACAGATACGCAGTATTTT.

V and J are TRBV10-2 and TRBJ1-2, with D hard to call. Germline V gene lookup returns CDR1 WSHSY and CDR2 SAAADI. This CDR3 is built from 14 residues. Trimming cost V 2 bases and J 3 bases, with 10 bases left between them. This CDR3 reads CASSEVAEYYGYTF. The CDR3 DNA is TGCGCCAGCAGTGAGGTGGCAGAGTACTATGGCTACACCTTC.

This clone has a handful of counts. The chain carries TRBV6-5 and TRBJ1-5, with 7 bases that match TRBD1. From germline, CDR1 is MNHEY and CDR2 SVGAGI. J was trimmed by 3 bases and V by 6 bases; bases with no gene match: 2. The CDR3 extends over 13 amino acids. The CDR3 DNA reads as TGTGCCAGCAGGACAGGGCTCAATCAGCCCCAGCATTTT. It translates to CASRTGLNQPQHF.

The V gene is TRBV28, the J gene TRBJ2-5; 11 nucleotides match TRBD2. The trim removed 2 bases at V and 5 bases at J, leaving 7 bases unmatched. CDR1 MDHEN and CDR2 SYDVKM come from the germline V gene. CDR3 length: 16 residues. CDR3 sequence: CASSLDSGRAMETQYF. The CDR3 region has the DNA TGTGCCAGCAGTTTAGATAGCGGGAGGGCCATGGAGACCCAGTACTTC.

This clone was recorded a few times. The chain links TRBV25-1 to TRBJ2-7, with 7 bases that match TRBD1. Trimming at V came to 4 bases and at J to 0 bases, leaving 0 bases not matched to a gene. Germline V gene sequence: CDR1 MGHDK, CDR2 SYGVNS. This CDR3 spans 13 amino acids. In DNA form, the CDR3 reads TGTGCCAGCAGTGGGGACAGCTCCTACGAGCAGTACTTC. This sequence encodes CASSGDSSYEQYF.